This T cell receptor (beta chain) was captured by sequencing in a study of cytomegalovirus exposure and HLA in healthy donors. The CDR3 contains 14 residues. Trimming stripped 5 bases from V and 2 bases from J, with 12 bases between. Per the germline V gene, CDR1 is SEHNR and CDR2 is FQNEAQ (reference sequence). In the PCR, 60 Vbeta and 13 Jbeta primers were used. TCRdb keeps only in-frame clones here, not all; method: immunoSEQ multiplex PCR. Of around 160,000 clones listed, approximately 80% were seen once; the top ten hold approximately 8%. The chain is built from TRBV7-9 and TRBJ1-2; perhaps TRBD1 as D (5 bases). Source material: PBMCs. The receptor was isolated from a male donor in good health and CMV-seropositive. The CDR3 reads CASSIGRGNYGYTF. The CDR3 DNA reads as TGTGCCAGCAGCATCGGTAGGGGCAACTATGGCTACACCTTC.